Described below is a single TCR beta chain sequence and its context. Original analysis: For nucleated cells, counts were estimated from reference gene primer amplification. Sequencing used immunoSEQ multiplex PCR; TCRdb keeps in-frame clones, though not all of them. The DNA was the basis for D and trimming; V, J and clone size are from that table. In the table there are roughly 27,000 clones, around 87% of which are singletons. This record belongs to a study of blood T cell repertoires in COVID-19. Study-level information: Samples came from the United States, Italy and Spain, spanning acute and convalescent COVID-19. T cells, B-cell-depleted T cells, or PBMCs provided the cDNA or gDNA that served as material.

The V and J ends lost 0 bases and 7 bases, in that order; junction bases with no gene match: 4. Germline V gene data show CDR1 as LGHDT and CDR2 as YNNKEL (reference sequence). This CDR3 region has 15 residues. The TCR originated in a woman in her sixties or seventies with active COVID-19. Sequencing was done on a sample of peripheral blood. The rearrangement links TRBV3-1 (or the pseudogene TRBV3-2) to TRBJ2-1; TRBD2 matches at 9 bases. The chain's CDR3 is CASSQDLLAGNEQFF. In nucleotides, the CDR3 is TGTGCCAGCAGCCAAGATTTGCTAGCGGGGAATGAGCAGTTCTTC.